The 13 T cell receptor beta chains given below trace back to one sample, sequenced in a study of blood T cell repertoires in COVID-19. TCRdb keeps only in-frame clones here, not all; method: immunoSEQ multiplex PCR. The table lists about 70,000 clones, around 87% of them singletons. The sequencing input was peripheral blood. The receptors originated from a woman of 80 years or more with active or convalescent COVID-19.

The chain uses TRBV7-2 and TRBJ1-3; D gene unclear. In germline, CDR1 is SGHTA, CDR2 FQGNSA. V lost 3 bases to trimming and J lost 0 bases, with 9 bases between them. This CDR3 comprises 15 residues. CDR3 in amino acids: CASSFQRVSGNTIYF. In DNA, the CDR3 is TGTGCCAGCAGCTTCCAGAGGGTCTCTGGAAACACCATATATTTT.

The chain uses TRBV7-3 and TRBJ1-1, with D tentatively TRBD1 (6 bases). Trimming cost V 3 bases and J 1 base, with 9 bases left between them. The CDR3 sequence is 14 residues long. Per germline, CDR1 SGHTA and CDR2 FQGTGA. The chain's CDR3 is CASSLLGQNTEAFF. The CDR3 nucleotides are TGTGCCAGCAGCTTGTTGGGACAGAACACTGAAGCTTTCTTT.

The V call is TRBV20-1, the J call TRBJ1-1; D unclear. Germline V gene data show CDR1 as DFQATT and CDR2 as SNEGSKA (reference sequence). This CDR3 has 11 amino acids. The germline V and J ends were trimmed by 5 bases and 8 bases, with 12 bases remaining between them. CDR3 amino acids: CSAPRNIEAFF. Written as DNA, the CDR3 is TGCAGTGCTCCGCGGAACATCGAAGCTTTCTTT.

V usage is TRBV7-9 and J usage is TRBJ1-1, with D perhaps TRBD1 (5 bases). The CDR3 is 14 amino acids. CDR1 and CDR2 (germline): SEHNR, FQNEAQ (reference sequence). V lost 5 bases, J lost 9 bases, and 19 bases lay in between. The chain's CDR3 is CASSPTTESKQAFF. DNA of the CDR3: TGTGCCAGCAGCCCCACGACAGAAAGTAAACAAGCTTTCTTT.

The chain has TRBV5-6 and TRBJ1-5; TRBD1 matches at 8 bases. CDR3 size: 14 residues. The V segment lost 5 bases and the J segment 3 bases; nucleotides outside the gene matches: 4. Germline CDR1 reads SGHDT; CDR2 reads YYEEEE. CDR3 bases: TGTGCCAGCAGTCGGGACAGGACCAATCAGCCCCAGCATTTT. Translation gives CASSRDRTNQPQHF.

This clone occurred a few times. The V gene is TRBV6-5, the J gene TRBJ2-3; 7 positions match TRBD1. The germline V gene encodes CDR1 MNHEY and CDR2 SVGAGI. Trimming removed 8 bases from V and 0 bases from J; junction bases left unmatched: 2. The CDR3 spans 13 residues. DNA of the CDR3: TGTGCCAGCGCAGGGGGAAGCACAGATACGCAGTATTTT. Protein: CASAGGSTDTQYF.

The chain is built from TRBV7-9 and TRBJ1-1, with D possibly being TRBD1 (5 bases). Germline CDR1 and CDR2: SEHNR and FQNEAQ (reference sequence). This CDR3 spans 14 amino acids. Trimming took off 5 bases at V and 4 bases at J, with 14 bases between the two ends. The CDR3 DNA follows: TGTGCCAGCAGCCCAAGGGGCTCTATCACTGAAGCTTTCTTT. Translated: CASSPRGSITEAFF.

The chain recombines TRBV7-9 with TRBJ1-5; D unclear. V was shortened by 2 bases and J by 4 bases, with 15 bases between the two germline ends. This CDR3 comprises 16 residues. CDR1 is SEHNR, CDR2 FQNEAQ, per germline (reference sequence). CDR3 region: CASSLYLEDPNQPQHF. The CDR3 DNA follows: TGTGCCAGCAGCTTATATTTGGAGGATCCTAATCAGCCCCAGCATTTT.

This clone showed up just once. The V and J genes are TRBV2 and TRBJ2-3; no clear D. The CDR3 extends over 15 amino acids. V lost 5 bases to trimming and J lost 2 bases, with 14 bases between them. Looked up from germline, CDR1 is SNHLY and CDR2 is FYNNEI. CDR3 coding DNA: TGTGCCAGCAGTCTAGTTCTAAATTACACAGATACGCAGTATTTT. It yields the protein CASSLVLNYTDTQYF.

This clone was counted only a few times. This rearrangement joins TRBV2 to TRBJ1-1; unclear D gene. The CDR3 has 13 residues. Germline V gene lookup returns CDR1 SNHLY and CDR2 FYNNEI. V lost 3 bases and J 5 bases, leaving 10 bases between the germline ends. The CDR3 is CASSDSQFTEAFF. The CDR3 DNA reads TGTGCCAGCAGTGACTCGCAGTTTACTGAAGCTTTCTTT.

J is TRBJ2-1 and V is TRBV18; the D gene is possibly TRBD2 (6 bases). V was trimmed by 4 bases and J by 2 bases, leaving 9 bases between them. This CDR3 contains 14 residues. The germline CDR1 and CDR2 sequences are KGHSH and LQKENI. The CDR3 DNA follows: TGTGCCAGCTCACGGGACTCCGCCTACAATGAGCAGTTCTTC. It yields the protein CASSRDSAYNEQFF.

J is TRBJ1-1 and V is TRBV19; D not resolved. Germline CDR1 is LNHDA and CDR2 is SQIVND (reference sequence). The CDR3 is made up of 14 amino acids. Between the trimmed V and J ends, which lost 4 bases and 5 bases, there was a span of 14 bases. The CDR3: CASSTDWITTEAFF. The CDR3 region has the DNA TGTGCCAGTAGTACGGACTGGATTACGACTGAAGCTTTCTTT.

The chain joins TRBV3-1 (or the pseudogene TRBV3-2) to TRBJ2-5; TRBD2 matches at 10 bases. The CDR3 sequence is 17 residues long. Per the germline V gene, CDR1 is LGHDT and CDR2 is YNNKEL (reference sequence). With V trimmed by 0 bases and J by 0 bases, 4 bases remained unmatched. CDR3 nucleotides: TGTGCCAGCAGCCAAGATCTTAGCGGGGGGTACCAAGAGACCCAGTACTTC. This translates into CASSQDLSGGYQETQYF.